Each of the 25 T cell receptor beta chains below was sequenced from the same sample in a study of T cells after posttransplantation cyclophosphamide (TCRdb year 2016). Libraries were constructed by the immunoSEQ multiplex PCR assay. TCRdb mirrors the immuneACCESS table, restricted to in-frame sequences. Some clones are absent from its copies; in checked studies, under half trace to an unresolved V gene, and the reason for the others is unknown. A total of tens of thousands of clones appear in this sample, 86% of them only once. In total, the top ten clones hold 6.3% of the sample. The sequencing sample was made of PBMCs. The source is a woman aged 55-70 years with a blood cancer, CMV-positive, and with a related stem cell donor.

CDR3 sequence: CASSPTGGMNTIYF. As DNA, the CDR3 is TGTGCCAGCAGTCCTACAGGGGGCATGAACACCATATATTTT. The V call is TRBV6-6, the J call TRBJ1-3, with 9 bases identical to TRBD1. The ends lost 5 bases at V and 7 bases at J; junction bases unmatched: 6. This CDR3 is built from 14 residues. Germline V gives CDR1 MNHNY, CDR2 SVGAGI (reference sequence).

The chain recombines TRBV10-2 with TRBJ2-5, with 10 bases that match TRBD1. Trimming removed 7 bases from V and 5 bases from J; junction bases left unmatched: 7. There are 14 residues in the CDR3. Germline values: CDR1 WSHSY, CDR2 SAAADI. The DNA of the CDR3 is TGCGCCAGCAACGACAGGGGGCGTAGGGAGACCCAGTACTTC. This gives the protein CASNDRGRRETQYF.

The V gene is TRBV28, the J gene TRBJ1-4; 8 bases are a match to TRBD1. The CDR3 sequence is 14 residues long. Germline V lookup: CDR1 MDHEN, CDR2 SYDVKM. The ends lost 3 bases at V and 8 bases at J; junction bases unmatched: 5. The chain's CDR3 is CASSLTGEGEKLFF. CDR3 nucleotides: TGTGCCAGCAGTTTGACAGGGGAGGGAGAAAAACTGTTTTTT.

The chain uses TRBV5-4 and TRBJ2-7; 10 bases are shared with TRBD2. Trimming at V came to 0 bases and at J to 7 bases, leaving 4 bases not matched to a gene. This CDR3 has 14 amino acids. Germline V CDR1 and CDR2: SGHNT, YYREEE (reference sequence). The CDR3 sequence: CASSLGLAGAEQYF. Written as DNA, the CDR3 is TGTGCCAGCAGCTTGGGGCTAGCGGGGGCGGAGCAGTACTTC.

The CDR3 sequence is CASSESGVRAGNTIYF. In nucleotides, the CDR3 is TGTGCCAGCAGTGAATCTGGCGTTCGGGCTGGAAACACCATATATTTT. The chain uses TRBV2 and TRBJ1-3; D is unclear. CDR1 is SNHLY, CDR2 FYNNEI, per germline. V was trimmed by 2 bases and J by 2 bases, leaving 13 bases between them. The CDR3 runs 16 residues.

The count of this clone is one. The V gene is TRBV7-9, the J gene TRBJ2-2, with D perhaps TRBD2 (5 bases). Per germline, CDR1 SEHNR and CDR2 FQNEAQ (reference sequence). The V end lost 1 base, the J end lost 4 bases, and 10 bases lay between the germline ends. This CDR3 region has 15 residues. The CDR3 DNA reads TGTGCCAGCAGCTTAGATAGGGCGGGCACCGGGGAGCTGTTTTTT. Protein: CASSLDRAGTGELFF.

The chain employs TRBV5-1 and TRBJ2-1, with TRBD2 matching 8 bases. The trim removed 4 bases at V and 0 bases at J, leaving 3 bases unmatched. The CDR3 is made up of 15 amino acids. From germline, CDR1 is SGHRS and CDR2 YFSETQ. CDR3 nucleotide sequence: TGCGCCAGCAGCGCCGGGGGGGCCTCCTACAATGAGCAGTTCTTC. Encoded protein: CASSAGGASYNEQFF.

This chain connects TRBV5-1 to TRBJ2-3, with 13 bases lining up with TRBD2. There are 19 residues in the CDR3. The germline V gene encodes CDR1 SGHRS and CDR2 YFSETQ. The V segment lost 3 bases and the J segment 8 bases; nucleotides outside the gene matches: 18. DNA of the CDR3: TGCGCCAGCAGCTCAACTAGCGGGAGGGAACACGGGAAGGATTTTACGCAGTATTTT. Protein: CASSSTSGREHGKDFTQYF.

CDR3 region: CASGQGAGKLFF. The CDR3 DNA sequence: TGTGCCAGCGGACAGGGGGCCGGAAAACTGTTTTTT. The chain has TRBV6-1 and TRBJ1-4, with 11 bases lining up with TRBD1. With V trimmed by 8 bases and J by 10 bases, 3 bases remained unmatched. CDR3 length equals 12 residues. The germline CDR1 and CDR2 sequences are MNHNS and SASEGT.

In its sample, this clone was seen a few times. The chain joins TRBV20-1 to TRBJ2-2; no clear D. CDR3 length: 11 residues. Germline CDR1 reads DFQATT; CDR2 reads SNEGSKA (reference sequence). Deletions cut 3 bases from V and 4 bases from J, with 3 bases between. Here the CDR3 DNA reads TGCAGTGCTAGCGTCACCGGGGAGCTGTTTTTT. It encodes CSASVTGELFF.

The chain carries TRBV6-5 and TRBJ2-1; possibly TRBD2 for D (5 bases). Trimming shortened V by 6 bases and J by 7 bases, and 16 bases separated the two germline ends. Germline V gives CDR1 MNHEY, CDR2 SVGAGI. The CDR3 spans 14 residues. The CDR3 DNA follows: TGTGCCAGCAGCCCAGTGGGAGCGAAAAATGAGCAGTTCTTC. It yields the protein CASSPVGAKNEQFF.

This chain joins TRBV18 and TRBJ1-2; D unclear. Looked up from germline, CDR1 is KGHSH and CDR2 is LQKENI. The V gene lost 2 bases and the J gene lost 8 bases, with 15 bases spanning the gap. The CDR3 totals 14 residues. CDR3 residues: CASSPTTELWGYTF. CDR3 bases: TGTGCCAGCTCACCAACGACCGAACTATGGGGCTACACCTTC.

Concerning this clone itself: Mismatch with germline at one junction end may stem from a read error. This chain uses TRBV6-6 with TRBJ2-7, with TRBD1 identical over 12 bases. There are 14 residues in the CDR3. Germline V gene lookup returns CDR1 MNHNY and CDR2 SVGAGI (reference sequence). The CDR3 nucleotides are TGTGCCGGCAGGCTCCGGGACAGGGGGCACGAGCAGTACTTC. This sequence encodes CAGRLRDRGHEQYF.

This clone has just one count. The chain has TRBV30 and TRBJ2-3; the D gene is possibly TRBD1 (5 bases). CDR3 size: 13 residues. Germline V gives CDR1 GTSNPN, CDR2 SVGIG (reference sequence). The V and J ends lost 3 bases and 3 bases respectively, with 10 bases between them. The CDR3 sequence: CAWRTAGTDTQYF. In DNA, the CDR3 is TGTGCCTGGAGGACAGCAGGTACAGATACGCAGTATTTT.

The rearrangement joins TRBV10-2 to TRBJ1-1; maybe TRBD1 (5 bases). CDR1 and CDR2 (germline): WSHSY, SAAADI. V lost 7 bases, J lost 5 bases, and 14 bases lay in between. The CDR3 loop spans 13 amino acids. CDR3 region: CASTAQGGTEAFF. The CDR3, as DNA: TGCGCCAGCACGGCGCAGGGAGGGACTGAAGCTTTCTTT.

The genes are TRBV10-1 and TRBJ2-3, with D unclear. CDR3 length: 12 amino acids. V was shortened by 2 bases and J by 13 bases, with 13 bases between the two germline ends. The germline V gene encodes CDR1 WNHNN and CDR2 SYGVQD (reference sequence). The CDR3 nucleotides are TGCGCCAGCAGTGAGACGAGGCAGTCCAAGTATTTT. It specifies CASSETRQSKYF.

This clone has just one count. V gene TRBV7-9 combines with J gene TRBJ2-2; D might be TRBD1 (6 bases). CDR1 SEHNR and CDR2 FQNEAQ come from the germline V gene (reference sequence). The CDR3 runs to 16 residues. The V end lost 5 bases, the J end lost 6 bases, and 19 bases lay between the germline ends. The CDR3, as DNA: TGTGCCAGCAGCCTGCTTGAACAGGGAACAGCCGGGGAGCTGTTTTTT. Translation gives CASSLLEQGTAGELFF.

This CDR3 reads CATRDFGAYNEQFF. CDR3 sequence (DNA): TGTGCCACCCGGGACTTTGGGGCCTACAATGAGCAGTTCTTC. V is TRBV2 and J is TRBJ2-1; TRBD2 is a possible D gene (6 bases). Germline V gene sequence: CDR1 SNHLY, CDR2 FYNNEI. The V and J ends lost 10 bases and 2 bases respectively, with 15 bases between them. This CDR3 has 14 amino acids. The variable domain in full, with the rest retrieved from reference TRBV2 and TRBJ2-1, is EPEVTQTPSHQVTQMGQEVILRCVPISNHLYFYWYRQILGQKVEFLVSFYNNEISEKSEIFDDQFSVERPDGSNFTLKIRSTKLEDSAMYFCATRDFGAYNEQFFGPGTRLTVL.

The chain is built from TRBV5-1 and TRBJ1-2, with D maybe TRBD1 (6 bases). This CDR3 has 14 amino acids. The germline CDR1 and CDR2 sequences are SGHRS and YFSETQ. With 4 bases removed from V and 2 bases from J, the gap between germline ends came to 12 bases. CDR3 bases: TGCGCCAGCAGCCAGTCGGACAGAAACTATGGCTACACCTTC. As protein: CASSQSDRNYGYTF.

The CDR3 coding sequence is TGCGCCAGCAGCCAAGGGGGAGGGACCCAAGAGACCCAGTACTTC. It yields the protein CASSQGGGTQETQYF. This chain connects TRBV4-1 to TRBJ2-5, with TRBD2 identical over 7 bases. The CDR3 length is 15 residues. Germline V gene sequence: CDR1 MGHRA, CDR2 YSYEKL. The junction had 3 bases not matched to a gene; V was cut back by 1 base and J by 1 base.

The V gene is TRBV6-5, the J gene TRBJ1-4; no clear D gene. The CDR3 is 15 residues long. Germline CDR1 MNHEY, CDR2 SVGAGI. Trimming removed 4 bases at V and 0 bases at J, with 9 bases between. The CDR3 nucleotides read TGTGCCAGCAGTTTTGGGAGGGCAACTAATGAAAAACTGTTTTTT. It is translated as CASSFGRATNEKLFF.

This chain joins TRBV15 and TRBJ2-7; 7 positions agree with TRBD2. Germline V CDR1 and CDR2: LNHNV, YYDKDF (reference sequence). Trimming at V came to 0 bases and at J to 3 bases, leaving 5 bases not matched to a gene. The CDR3 has 15 residues. CDR3 nucleotide sequence: TGTGCCACCAGCAGAGAAGTAGGCGGGGGCTACGAGCAGTACTTC. Amino acid sequence: CATSREVGGGYEQYF.

V and J are TRBV5-1 and TRBJ1-5; 9 bases map to TRBD1. The junction had 8 bases not matched to a gene; V was cut back by 5 bases and J by 5 bases. This CDR3 is 15 amino acids long. The germline CDR1 and CDR2 sequences are SGHRS and YFSETQ. The CDR3 DNA sequence: TGCGCCAGCAGTTTTGGGACAGGGAATCATCAGCCCCAGCATTTT. Amino acids: CASSFGTGNHQPQHF.

The table lists this clone with a few counts. The rearrangement links TRBV2 to TRBJ2-1; the D gene is possibly TRBD2 (5 bases). The germline gives CDR1 SNHLY, CDR2 FYNNEI. This CDR3 is built from 13 residues. Trimming stripped 6 bases from V and 6 bases from J, with 12 bases between. For the CDR3, the DNA is TGTGCCAGCAGGCCTACTAGTTCCAATGAGCAGTTCTTC. It is translated as CASRPTSSNEQFF.

The chain recombines TRBV7-9 with TRBJ2-1, with D maybe TRBD1 (6 bases). This CDR3 has 15 residues. The V end lost 2 bases, the J end lost 5 bases, and 13 bases lay between the germline ends. Germline V CDR1 and CDR2: SEHNR, FQNEAQ (reference sequence). CDR3 residues: CASSLIYRVNNEQFF. The CDR3 DNA follows: TGTGCCAGCAGCTTAATATACAGGGTTAACAATGAGCAGTTCTTC.